Below, 16 T cell receptor beta chains from the same sample are listed, as sequenced in a study of metastatic and nonmetastatic thyroid tumors. Through MiXCR, TCRdb re-clonotyped the PCR reads. The data hold some 38,000 clones, with 13% observed a single time. Thyroid surgery had not been preceded by any treatment in any patient. The sequenced material came from blood. These receptors came from a female donor with papillary thyroid cancer or a benign thyroid nodule (not recorded which). Some clones in this sample may be carry-over from other donors' samples.

This clone was seen a handful of times. A clone one base away is much larger, so this may be a read error. The chain combines TRBV28 with TRBJ2-1, with 7 bases fitting TRBD2. CDR3 length equals 15 residues. Trimming cost V 8 bases and J 3 bases; bases outside gene matches: 10. Germline V gene data show CDR1 as MDHEN and CDR2 as SYDVKM. CDR3 coding DNA: TGTGCCAGCGATTTCTTGGCGGGGGTCTACAATGAGCAGTTCTTC. Translating it yields CASDFLAGVYNEQFF.

This clone was picked up many times. The rearrangement uses TRBV2 and TRBJ2-1, with a possible D match to TRBD2 (5 bases). The CDR3 covers 15 residues. Trimming removed 11 bases from V and 2 bases from J, with 19 bases in between. The V gene's germline CDR1 is SNHLY and CDR2 FYNNEI. CDR3 sequence: CAGNFPGVTYNEQFF. The CDR3 coding sequence is TGTGCCGGCAATTTCCCCGGGGTCACCTACAATGAGCAGTTCTTC. Full variable domain (rest looked up from reference TRBV2 and TRBJ2-1): EPEVTQTPSHQVTQMGQEVILRCVPISNHLYFYWYRQILGQKVEFLVSFYNNEISEKSEIFDDQFSVERPDGSNFTLKIRSTKLEDSAMYFCAGNFPGVTYNEQFFGPGTRLTVL.

Turning to this clone: This may come from a read error, since a much larger clone is one base off. The J gene is TRBJ2-6, the V gene TRBV29-1; a possible D gene is TRBD1 (6 bases). The CDR3 loop spans 14 amino acids. CDR1 SQVTM and CDR2 ANQGSEA come from the germline V gene. V lost 3 bases and J 3 bases, leaving 9 bases between the germline ends. The CDR3: CSVEDSFGANVLTF. The CDR3 nucleotides read TGCAGCGTTGAGGACAGCTTTGGGGCCAACGTCCTGACTTTC.

This clone was observed many times. V and J are TRBV2 and TRBJ1-6; TRBD1 aligns across 7 bases. The junction had 22 bases not matched to a gene; V was cut back by 4 bases and J by 4 bases. CDR1 and CDR2 from the germline V gene are SNHLY and FYNNEI. CDR3 length: 21 amino acids. This CDR3 is CASSGLIGDQGRGQYNSPLHF. CDR3 coding DNA: TGTGCCAGCAGTGGTCTTATAGGAGACCAGGGGAGGGGACAGTATAATTCACCCCTCCACTTT.

The chain links TRBV7-9 to TRBJ2-7; possible D gene TRBD2, 6 bases. This CDR3 is 14 amino acids long. CDR1 SEHNR and CDR2 FQNEAQ come from the germline V gene (reference sequence). V was shortened by 7 bases and J by 7 bases, with 20 bases between the two germline ends. The CDR3 spells CASISDGTGREQYF. CDR3 DNA: TGTGCCAGCATCTCGGACGGGACGGGGAGGGAGCAGTACTTC.

This clone has only a few counts. A junction boundary mismatches the germline segment, possibly from a read error. The J gene is TRBJ1-5, the V gene TRBV27; D gene unclear. From germline, CDR1 is MNHEY and CDR2 SMNVEV (reference sequence). The CDR3 is 12 amino acids. CDR3 sequence: CASNFVNQPRHF. The CDR3 nucleotides are TGTGCCAGCAATTTTGTCAATCAGCCCCGGCATTTT.

Many counts were recorded for this clone. This rearrangement joins TRBV27 to TRBJ2-1; 13 bases match TRBD2. V lost 4 bases and J lost 1; bases outside the gene matches: 1. The CDR3 is 16 amino acids. The germline V gene encodes CDR1 MNHEY and CDR2 SMNVEV (reference sequence). CDR3 region: CASSSTSGRSYNEQFF. CDR3 in DNA: TGTGCCAGCAGTTCGACTAGCGGGAGGTCCTACAATGAGCAGTTCTTC.

V usage is TRBV6-1 and J usage is TRBJ2-7; 8 bases match TRBD1. CDR1 is MNHNS and CDR2 is SASEGT in the germline V gene. Trimming cost V 0 bases and J 0 bases; bases outside gene matches: 4. This CDR3 is built from 16 residues. This chain's CDR3 is CASSEAQGAGSYEQYF. In nucleotides, the CDR3 is TGTGCCAGCAGTGAAGCGCAGGGGGCGGGCTCCTACGAGCAGTACTTC.

This rearrangement joins TRBV25-1 to TRBJ1-2, with D maybe TRBD1 (6 bases). Trimming pared 7 bases from V and 8 bases from J, leaving 17 bases between. Germline CDR1 and CDR2: MGHDK and SYGVNS. This CDR3 is built from 13 residues. CDR3 sequence reads: CASIDTGCRGYTF. CDR3 in DNA: TGTGCCAGCATTGACACAGGGTGCCGGGGCTACACCTTC.

This clone was counted a few times. The V and J genes are TRBV3-1 and TRBJ2-3, with 7 positions matching TRBD2. The V and J ends lost 4 bases and 2 bases, in that order; junction bases with no gene match: 9. The CDR3 length is 16 residues. Germline V gives CDR1 LGHDT, CDR2 YNNKEL (reference sequence). The CDR3 DNA reads TGTGCCAGCAGCCTATTCTCCGGGACTATCACAGATACGCAGTATTTT. It codes for CASSLFSGTITDTQYF.

The table lists this clone with many counts. The chain employs TRBV12-3 or TRBV12-4 and TRBJ1-1; D perhaps matches TRBD1 (6 bases). V lost 6 bases, J lost 4 bases, and 18 bases lay in between. The CDR3 has 15 amino acids. The CDR3 spells CASSSTGQALTEAFF. Written as DNA, the CDR3 is TGTGCCAGCAGCTCCACGGGACAAGCCCTCACTGAAGCTTTCTTT.

Concerning this clone: A read error may be the cause here, since a much bigger clone is one base away. The chain is built from TRBV15 and TRBJ1-5; no firm D call. Germline V gives CDR1 LNHNV, CDR2 YYDKDF (reference sequence). Trimming cost V 4 bases and J 11 bases, with 18 bases left between them. The CDR3 loop spans 14 amino acids. The CDR3 nucleotides read TGTGCCACCAGCATACACAAAGGAGGCGAGACCCAGCATTTT. Protein: CATSIHKGGETQHF.

This clone was observed many times. The chain has TRBV9 and TRBJ2-2; D assignment may be TRBD1 or TRBD2 (5 bases each). Trimming removed 4 bases from V and 4 bases from J, with 14 bases in between. Germline V gene lookup returns CDR1 SGDLS and CDR2 YYNGEE. The CDR3 runs 15 residues. The CDR3 DNA follows: TGTGCCAGCAGCTCCTGGGCAGGGAGCACCGGGGAGCTGTTTTTT. Residues: CASSSWAGSTGELFF.

In its sample, this clone was seen many times. This sequence may be a read error, since a much larger clone differs from it by one base. The rearrangement joins TRBV9 to TRBJ2-7, with D perhaps matching TRBD1 or TRBD2 (5 bases each). V was shortened by 4 bases and J by 5 bases, with 19 bases between the two germline ends. The CDR3 runs 15 residues. CDR1 is SGDLS, CDR2 YYNGEE, per germline. The CDR3 DNA reads as TGTGCCAGCAGCAACAACCCGGGACGAACTCACGAGCAGTACTTC. Translated, it gives CASSNNPGRTHEQYF.

This clone was detected ten times or more. The chain employs TRBV11-1 and TRBJ1-2; D possibly corresponds to TRBD1 (6 bases). This CDR3 region has 17 residues. V was cut by 1 base and J by 1 base, with 16 bases left in between. Germline V lookup: CDR1 SGHAT, CDR2 FQDESV (reference sequence). CDR3 sequence reads: CASSLDRAGARNYGYTF. DNA of the CDR3: TGTGCCAGCAGCTTAGATAGGGCAGGGGCGCGTAACTATGGCTACACCTTC. The whole variable domain, filled in from reference TRBV11-1 and TRBJ1-2, reads EAEVAQSPRYKITEKSQAVAFWCDPISGHATLYWYRQILGQGPELLVQFQDESVVDDSQLPKDRFSAERLKGVDSTLKIQPAELGDSAMYLCASSLDRAGARNYGYTFGSGTRLTVV.

Ten or more counts support this clone. V is TRBV6-4 and J is TRBJ2-1; 14 bases are a match to TRBD2. From germline, CDR1 is MRHNA and CDR2 SNTAGT. CDR3 length: 15 amino acids. Trimming at V came to 6 bases and at J to 8 bases, leaving 6 bases not matched to a gene. CDR3 in amino acids: CASRTSGGAGDEQFF. CDR3 in DNA: TGTGCCAGCAGGACTAGCGGGGGGGCCGGGGATGAGCAGTTCTTC.